This T cell receptor (beta chain) appears in the sequencing data of a study of T-cell memory formation after mild COVID-19. Study as a whole: For the most part, TCR clusters were specific to one donor.

After 5'RACE with constant-segment primers, TCR alpha and TCR beta cDNA libraries carrying sample barcodes and UMIs were obtained. TCRdb reanalysed the 5' RACE reads using MiXCR and keeps one entry per CDR3 protein. The data show about 400,000 distinct CDR3 sequences, around a quarter seen once. Details on this clonotype: What it binds is not known.

Study conclusions and caveats: Contracting CD4+ clones sat mainly in CM and EM; CD8+ in EMRA. Clones shrinking from day 15 to 85 showed even CD4/CD8 mixes; later expanders tilted CD4+.

V was trimmed by 6 bases and J by 6 bases, leaving 10 bases between them. Germline CDR1 SGHVS, CDR2 FQNEAQ. The CDR3 runs 12 residues. The material sequenced was PBMCs or a T cell subset sorted from them (not recorded which). The TCR originated in an adult woman who had mild COVID-19 (a few samples of this study predate the infection). Cell type and time point are not known. This chain uses TRBV7-8 with TRBJ2-3; no firm D call. In nucleotides, the CDR3 is TGTGCCAGCAGACGAGCCGGGGATACGCAGTATTTT. Residues: CASRRAGDTQYF.